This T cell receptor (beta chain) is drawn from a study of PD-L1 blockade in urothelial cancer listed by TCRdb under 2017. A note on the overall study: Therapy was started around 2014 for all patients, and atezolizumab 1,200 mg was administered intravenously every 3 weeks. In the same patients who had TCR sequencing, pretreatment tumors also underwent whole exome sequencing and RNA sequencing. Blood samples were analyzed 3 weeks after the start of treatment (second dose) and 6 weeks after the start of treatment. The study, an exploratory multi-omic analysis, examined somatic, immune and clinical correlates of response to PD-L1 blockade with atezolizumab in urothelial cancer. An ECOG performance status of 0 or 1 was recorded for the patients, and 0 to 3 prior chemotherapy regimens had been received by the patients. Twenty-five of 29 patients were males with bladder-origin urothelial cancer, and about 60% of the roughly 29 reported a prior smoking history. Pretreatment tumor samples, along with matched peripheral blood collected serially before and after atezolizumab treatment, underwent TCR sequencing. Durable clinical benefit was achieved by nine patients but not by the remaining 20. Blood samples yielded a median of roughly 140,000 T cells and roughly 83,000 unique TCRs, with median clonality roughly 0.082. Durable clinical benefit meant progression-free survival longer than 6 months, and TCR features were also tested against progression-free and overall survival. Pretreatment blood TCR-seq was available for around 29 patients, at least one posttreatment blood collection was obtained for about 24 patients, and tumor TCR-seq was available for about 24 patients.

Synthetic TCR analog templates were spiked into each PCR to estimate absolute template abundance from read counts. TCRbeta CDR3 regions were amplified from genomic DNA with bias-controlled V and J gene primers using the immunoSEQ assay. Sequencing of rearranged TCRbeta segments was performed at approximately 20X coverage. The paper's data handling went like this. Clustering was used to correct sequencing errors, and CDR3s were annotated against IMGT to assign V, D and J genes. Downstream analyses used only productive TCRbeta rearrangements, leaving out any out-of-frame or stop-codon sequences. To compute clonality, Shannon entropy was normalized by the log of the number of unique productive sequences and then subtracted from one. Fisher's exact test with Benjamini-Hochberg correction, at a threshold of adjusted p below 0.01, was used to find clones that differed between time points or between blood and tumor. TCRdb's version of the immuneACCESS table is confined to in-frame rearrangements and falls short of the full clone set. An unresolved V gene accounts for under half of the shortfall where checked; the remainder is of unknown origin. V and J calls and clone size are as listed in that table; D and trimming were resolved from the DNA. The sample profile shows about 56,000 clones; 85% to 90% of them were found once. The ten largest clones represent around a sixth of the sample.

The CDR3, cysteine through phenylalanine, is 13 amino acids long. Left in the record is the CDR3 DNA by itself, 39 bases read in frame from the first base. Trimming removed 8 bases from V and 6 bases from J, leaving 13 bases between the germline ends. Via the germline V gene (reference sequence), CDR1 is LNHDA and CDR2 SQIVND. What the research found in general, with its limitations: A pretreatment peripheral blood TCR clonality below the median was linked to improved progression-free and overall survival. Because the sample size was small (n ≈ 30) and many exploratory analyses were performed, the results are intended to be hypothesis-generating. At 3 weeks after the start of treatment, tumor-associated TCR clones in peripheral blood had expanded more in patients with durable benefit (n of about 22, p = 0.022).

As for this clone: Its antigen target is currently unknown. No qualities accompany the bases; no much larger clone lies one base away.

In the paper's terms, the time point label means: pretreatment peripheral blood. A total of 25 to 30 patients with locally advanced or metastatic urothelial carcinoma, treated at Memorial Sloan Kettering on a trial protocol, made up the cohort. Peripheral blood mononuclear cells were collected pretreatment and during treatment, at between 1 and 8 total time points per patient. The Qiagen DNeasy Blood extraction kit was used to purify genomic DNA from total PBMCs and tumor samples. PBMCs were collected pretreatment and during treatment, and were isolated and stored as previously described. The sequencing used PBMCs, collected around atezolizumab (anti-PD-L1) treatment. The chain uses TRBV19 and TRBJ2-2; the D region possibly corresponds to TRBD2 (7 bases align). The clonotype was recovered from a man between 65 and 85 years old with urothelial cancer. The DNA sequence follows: TGTGCCAGTGGTTGGGGGGGCGCCGGGGAGCTGTTTTTT. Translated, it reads CASGWGGAGELFF.